The clone carrying this T cell receptor beta chain qualifies as large (0.1 to 1%). Its antigen is still unknown. This sample was taken from a study of early T cells in non-severe SARS-CoV-2 infection. Study information: Unsorted whole-blood RNA was sequenced in bulk, leaving chains unpaired. Study results and caveats: Reliance on VDJdb matching favored anti-spike CD8 responses; private and CD4 specificities were missed.

The protocol attached unique molecular identifiers to individual cDNA molecules. A single record per CDR3 protein comes from TCRdb applying MiXCR to the 5' RACE reads. Here the sample spans around 33,000 distinct CDR3 sequences, 5.8% being singletons. Per germline, CDR1 SGHVS and CDR2 FQNEAQ. The V and J ends lost 6 bases and 6 bases respectively, with 12 bases between them. CDR3 size: 12 residues. What was sequenced was whole blood. The receptor was derived from an adult who was a healthcare worker with PCR-confirmed SARS-CoV-2 infection or an uninfected control (not recorded which). The chain joins TRBV7-8 to TRBJ2-7, with D maybe TRBD1 (6 bases). The CDR3 spells CASSQGGGEQYF. DNA of the CDR3: TGTGCCAGCAGTCAAGGGGGTGGCGAGCAGTACTTC. Using reference TRBV7-8 and TRBJ2-7 for the parts outside the CDR3, the full variable domain is GAGVSQSPRYKVAKRGQDVALRCDPISGHVSLFWYQQALGQGPEFLTYFQNEAQLDKSGLPSDRFFAERPEGSVSTLKIQRTQQEDSAVYLCASSQGGGEQYFGPGTRLTVT.